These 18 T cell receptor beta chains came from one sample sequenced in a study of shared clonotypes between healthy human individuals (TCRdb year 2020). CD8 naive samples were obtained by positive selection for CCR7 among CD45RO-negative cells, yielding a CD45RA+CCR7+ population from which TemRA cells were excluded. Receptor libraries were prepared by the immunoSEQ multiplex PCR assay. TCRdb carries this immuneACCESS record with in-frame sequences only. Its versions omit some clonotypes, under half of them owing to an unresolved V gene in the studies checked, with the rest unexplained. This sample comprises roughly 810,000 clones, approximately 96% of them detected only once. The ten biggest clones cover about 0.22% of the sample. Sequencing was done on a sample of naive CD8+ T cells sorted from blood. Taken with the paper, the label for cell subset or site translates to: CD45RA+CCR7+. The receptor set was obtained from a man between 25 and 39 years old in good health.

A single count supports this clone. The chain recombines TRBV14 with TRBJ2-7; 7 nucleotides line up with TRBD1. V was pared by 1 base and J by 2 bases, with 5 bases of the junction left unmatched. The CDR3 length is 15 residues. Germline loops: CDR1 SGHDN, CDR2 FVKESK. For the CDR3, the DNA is TGTGCCAGCAGCCAAGCCGGCACAGGGGCCTACGAGCAGTACTTC. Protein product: CASSQAGTGAYEQYF.

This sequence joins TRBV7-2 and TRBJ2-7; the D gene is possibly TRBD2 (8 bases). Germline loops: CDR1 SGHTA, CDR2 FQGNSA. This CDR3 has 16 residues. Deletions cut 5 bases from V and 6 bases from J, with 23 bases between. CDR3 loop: CASSLRGGLVRSEQYF. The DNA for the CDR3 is TGTGCCAGCAGCCTCAGGGGGGGACTAGTTCGTTCCGAGCAGTACTTC.

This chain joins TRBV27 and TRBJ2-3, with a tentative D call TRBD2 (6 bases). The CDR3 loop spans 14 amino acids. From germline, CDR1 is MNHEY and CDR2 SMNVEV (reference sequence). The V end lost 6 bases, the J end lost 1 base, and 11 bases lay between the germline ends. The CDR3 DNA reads TGTGCCAGCAGCCCTGGGGAGGGCACAGATACGCAGTATTTT. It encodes CASSPGEGTDTQYF.

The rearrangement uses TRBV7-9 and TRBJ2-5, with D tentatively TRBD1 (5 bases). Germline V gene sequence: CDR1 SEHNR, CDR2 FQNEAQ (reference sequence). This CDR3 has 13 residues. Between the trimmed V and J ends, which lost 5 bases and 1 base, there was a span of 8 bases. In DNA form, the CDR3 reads TGTGCCAGCAGCCCGGACATCCAAGAGACCCAGTACTTC. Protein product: CASSPDIQETQYF.

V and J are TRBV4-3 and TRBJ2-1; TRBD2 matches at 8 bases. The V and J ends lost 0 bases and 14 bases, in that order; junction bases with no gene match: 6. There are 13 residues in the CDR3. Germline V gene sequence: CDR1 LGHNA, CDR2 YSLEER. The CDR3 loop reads CASSQDLQREKFF. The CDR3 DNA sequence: TGCGCCAGCAGCCAAGATCTGCAGCGGGAGAAGTTCTTC.

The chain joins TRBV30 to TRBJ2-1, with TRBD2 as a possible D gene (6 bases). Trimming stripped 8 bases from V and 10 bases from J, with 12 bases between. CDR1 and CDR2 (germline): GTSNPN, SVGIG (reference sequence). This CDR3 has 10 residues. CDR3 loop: CAGGESEQFF. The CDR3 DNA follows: TGTGCCGGAGGGGAGTCAGAGCAGTTCTTC.

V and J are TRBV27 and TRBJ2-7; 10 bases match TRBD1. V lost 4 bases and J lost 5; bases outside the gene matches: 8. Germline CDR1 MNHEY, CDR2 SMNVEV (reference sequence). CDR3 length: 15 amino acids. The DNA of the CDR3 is TGTGCCAGCAGTTCCCAGACAGGGGGCTACCACGAGCAGTACTTC. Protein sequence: CASSSQTGGYHEQYF.

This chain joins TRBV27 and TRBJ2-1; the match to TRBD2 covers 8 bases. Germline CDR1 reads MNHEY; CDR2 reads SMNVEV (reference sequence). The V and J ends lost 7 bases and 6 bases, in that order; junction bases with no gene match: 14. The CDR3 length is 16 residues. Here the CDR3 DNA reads TGTGCCAGCATCTATAGAAATCGGGAGGGGGGCAATGAGCAGTTCTTC. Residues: CASIYRNREGGNEQFF.

The CDR3 coding sequence is TGTGCCAGCAGCTTAGAGGGTAGCGGGCTTCGTAGAGATACGCAGTATTTT. This translates into CASSLEGSGLRRDTQYF. This rearrangement joins TRBV11-3 to TRBJ2-3; 7 bases fit TRBD2. V gave up 0 bases and J gave up 5 bases; unmatched junction bases: 11. CDR3 length equals 17 residues. Germline V lookup: CDR1 SGHNT, CDR2 YENEEA.

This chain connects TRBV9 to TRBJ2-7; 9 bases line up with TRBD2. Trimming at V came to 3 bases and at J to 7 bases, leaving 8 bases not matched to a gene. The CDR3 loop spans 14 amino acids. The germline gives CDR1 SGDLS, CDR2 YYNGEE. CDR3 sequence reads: CASSGREGPREQYF. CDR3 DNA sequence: TGTGCCAGCAGCGGGCGGGAGGGCCCTCGGGAGCAGTACTTC.

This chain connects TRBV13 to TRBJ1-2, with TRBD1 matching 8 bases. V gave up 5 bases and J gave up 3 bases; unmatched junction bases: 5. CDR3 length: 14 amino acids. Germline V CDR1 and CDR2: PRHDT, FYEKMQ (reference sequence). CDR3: CASSPGQGDYGYTF. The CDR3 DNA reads TGTGCCAGCAGCCCAGGACAGGGCGACTATGGCTACACCTTC. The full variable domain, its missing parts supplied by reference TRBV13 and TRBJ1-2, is AAGVIQSPRHLIKEKRETATLKCYPIPRHDTVYWYQQGPGQDPQFLISFYEKMQSDKGSIPDRFSAQQFSDYHSELNMSSLELGDSALYFCASSPGQGDYGYTFGSGTRLTVV.

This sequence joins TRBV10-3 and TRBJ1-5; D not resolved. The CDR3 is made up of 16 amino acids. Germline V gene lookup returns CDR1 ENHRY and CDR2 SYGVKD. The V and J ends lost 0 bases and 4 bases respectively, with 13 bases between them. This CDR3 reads CAISESLGSVNQPQHF. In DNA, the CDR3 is TGTGCCATCAGTGAGTCGTTGGGGTCCGTGAATCAGCCCCAGCATTTT.

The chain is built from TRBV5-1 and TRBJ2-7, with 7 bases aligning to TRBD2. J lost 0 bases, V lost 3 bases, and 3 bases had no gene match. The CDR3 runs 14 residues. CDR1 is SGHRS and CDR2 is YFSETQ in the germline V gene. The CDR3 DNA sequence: TGCGCCAGCAGCTGGGAGGGGATCTCCTACGAGCAGTACTTC. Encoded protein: CASSWEGISYEQYF. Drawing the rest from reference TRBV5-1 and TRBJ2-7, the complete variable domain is KAGVTQTPRYLIKTRGQQVTLSCSPISGHRSVSWYQQTPGQGLQFLFEYFSETQRNKGNFPGRFSGRQFSNSRSEMNVSTLELGDSALYLCASSWEGISYEQYFGPGTRLTVT.

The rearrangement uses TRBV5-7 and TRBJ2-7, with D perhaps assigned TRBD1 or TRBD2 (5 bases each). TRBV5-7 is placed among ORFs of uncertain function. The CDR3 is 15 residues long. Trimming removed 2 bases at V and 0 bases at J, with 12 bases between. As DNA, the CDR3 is TGTGCCAGCAGCTTAAACCCAGGGAGCTCCTACGAGCAGTACTTC. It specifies CASSLNPGSSYEQYF.

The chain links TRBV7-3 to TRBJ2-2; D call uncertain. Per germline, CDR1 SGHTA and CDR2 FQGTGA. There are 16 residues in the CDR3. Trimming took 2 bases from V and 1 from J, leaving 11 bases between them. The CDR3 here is CASSLVLGMNTGELFF. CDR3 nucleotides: TGTGCCAGCAGCTTAGTTCTGGGGATGAACACCGGGGAGCTGTTTTTT.

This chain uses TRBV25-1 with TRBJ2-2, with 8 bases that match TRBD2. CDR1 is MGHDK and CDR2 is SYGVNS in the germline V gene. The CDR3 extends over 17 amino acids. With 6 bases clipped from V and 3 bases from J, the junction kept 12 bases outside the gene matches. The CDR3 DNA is TGTGCCAGCAGCCCTTCGGGAGGGCCCAGTGACACCGGGGAGCTGTTTTTT. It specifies CASSPSGGPSDTGELFF.

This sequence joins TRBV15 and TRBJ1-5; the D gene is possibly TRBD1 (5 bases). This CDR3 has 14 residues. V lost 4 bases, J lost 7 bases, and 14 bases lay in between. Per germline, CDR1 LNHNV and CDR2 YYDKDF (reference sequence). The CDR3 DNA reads TGTGCCACCAGCATAGCGGGGGTAGGGCAGCCCCAGCATTTT. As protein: CATSIAGVGQPQHF.

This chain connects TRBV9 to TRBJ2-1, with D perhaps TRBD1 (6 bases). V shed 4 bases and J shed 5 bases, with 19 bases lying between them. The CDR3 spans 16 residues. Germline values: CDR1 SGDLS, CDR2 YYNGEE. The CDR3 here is CASSPHTGYSNNEQFF. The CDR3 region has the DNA TGTGCCAGCAGCCCACATACAGGGTATTCGAACAATGAGCAGTTCTTC.